One sample yielded the 32 T cell receptor beta chains listed below, sequenced in a study of PD-1 blockade in classical Hodgkin lymphoma. TCRdb's copy holds only in-frame clones and misses some; the assay was immunoSEQ multiplex PCR. The sample consists of around 65,000 clones, 70% to 90% of them appearing once. Each of the patients experienced relapse following autologous stem cell transplantation, and their brentuximab vedotin exposure differed. The sequenced sample was peripheral blood mononuclear cells (PBMCs), obtained at baseline. The receptors here all came from a human donor with classical Hodgkin lymphoma.

The chain combines TRBV1 with TRBJ2-1; the DNA was not compared with TRBD2, the D call given in the table. TRBV1 is a pseudogene locus. This CDR3 contains 16 residues. CDR3 in amino acids: CTSSQERIAGGPEQFF. In DNA, the CDR3 is TGCACCAGCAGCCAAGAACGGATAGCGGGGGGGCCTGAGCAGTTCTTC.

CDR3 bases: TGTGCCAGCAGCTTAGCAGGCAGCCAAGAGACCCAGTACTTC. This codes for CASSLAGSQETQYF. The chain links TRBV7-2 to TRBJ2-5; unclear D gene. V was shortened by 0 bases and J by 1 base, with 6 bases between the two germline ends. The CDR3 length is 14 residues. Germline-derived CDR1 and CDR2 are SGHTA and FQGNSA.

About this clone: A much bigger clone sits one base away, suggesting this may be a read error. DNA for the CDR3: TGTGCCAGCAGCTCCCATCGAGCGGGGACGCCAGGTACGCAGTATTTT. Its translation: CASSSHRAGTPGTQYF. The chain combines TRBV7-8 with TRBJ2-3; 7 positions agree with TRBD2. The CDR3 runs to 16 residues. The germline V gene has CDR1 SGHVS and CDR2 FQNEAQ. V was clipped by 4 bases and J by 8 bases; unmatched bases: 15.

The V call is TRBV30, the J call TRBJ1-6, with D hard to call. The length of the CDR3 is 17 residues. The germline gives CDR1 GTSNPN, CDR2 SVGIG (reference sequence). V lost 4 bases, J lost 2 bases, and 18 bases lay in between. CDR3 sequence (DNA): TGTGCCTGGACCTTAGTCTTGGGATTCGCCTATAATTCACCCCTCCACTTT. Its protein product is CAWTLVLGFAYNSPLHF.

This chain connects TRBV7-9 to TRBJ1-1; TRBD1 is a possible D gene (5 bases). Germline CDR1 SEHNR, CDR2 FQNEAQ (reference sequence). The CDR3 has 15 residues. Trimming cost V 1 base and J 0 bases, with 9 bases left between them. CDR3 nucleotides: TGTGCCAGCAGCTTAGGGGGGTTCATGAACACTGAAGCTTTCTTT. Its translation: CASSLGGFMNTEAFF.

The rearrangement links TRBV6-5 to TRBJ2-7; D unresolved. Germline V CDR1 and CDR2: MNHEY, SVGAGI. The CDR3 has 13 residues. V shed 2 bases and J shed 3 bases, with 8 bases lying between them. This chain's CDR3 is CASSYMGGYEQYF. The CDR3 DNA sequence: TGTGCCAGCAGTTACATGGGTGGCTACGAGCAGTACTTC.

The DNA for the CDR3 is TGTGCCAGCAGCACAGGAGGTTGGCGTCCCGAGACCCAGTACTTC. Protein sequence: CASSTGGWRPETQYF. This chain connects TRBV7-2 to TRBJ2-5; D is possibly TRBD1 or TRBD2 (5 bases each). CDR3 length equals 15 residues. V was trimmed by 5 bases and J by 5 bases, leaving 18 bases between them. The germline gives CDR1 SGHTA, CDR2 FQGNSA.

V usage is TRBV9 and J usage is TRBJ2-1, with 10 bases matching TRBD2. This CDR3 comprises 15 residues. Germline V gives CDR1 SGDLS, CDR2 YYNGEE. The junction had 2 bases not matched to a gene; V was cut back by 0 bases and J by 5 bases. DNA for the CDR3: TGTGCCAGCAGCGTAGTAAGCGGGGGGGACAATGAGCAGTTCTTC. Encoded protein: CASSVVSGGDNEQFF.

The CDR3: CASISGLLINTEAFF. The CDR3 nucleotides read TGCGCCAGCATTTCAGGGCTCCTTATAAACACTGAAGCTTTCTTT. The chain links TRBV5-1 to TRBJ1-1; D is perhaps TRBD1 (5 bases). This CDR3 is built from 15 residues. Germline V gives CDR1 SGHRS, CDR2 YFSETQ. The V end lost 6 bases, the J end lost 2 bases, and 17 bases lay between the germline ends. Supplemented by reference TRBV5-1 and TRBJ1-1, the full variable domain reads KAGVTQTPRYLIKTRGQQVTLSCSPISGHRSVSWYQQTPGQGLQFLFEYFSETQRNKGNFPGRFSGRQFSNSRSEMNVSTLELGDSALYLCASISGLLINTEAFFGQGTRLTVV.

V gene TRBV6-5 combines with J gene TRBJ2-1; the match to TRBD1 covers 9 bases. CDR3 length equals 13 residues. CDR1 MNHEY and CDR2 SVGAGI come from the germline V gene. The trim removed 10 bases at V and 4 bases at J, leaving 5 bases unmatched. CDR3 loop: CATGQGFYNEQFF. CDR3 nucleotides: TGTGCCACTGGACAGGGGTTTTACAATGAGCAGTTCTTC.

V is TRBV7-3 and J is TRBJ2-3; TRBD1 matches at 12 bases. The V gene end was trimmed by 5 bases and the J gene end by 1 base; junction bases not matched to a gene: 1. The CDR3 contains 15 residues. Germline CDR1 and CDR2: SGHTA and FQGTGA. The CDR3 here is CASSGTGGGTDTQYF. The CDR3 region has the DNA TGTGCCAGCAGCGGGACAGGGGGCGGCACAGATACGCAGTATTTT.

This sequence joins TRBV6-5 and TRBJ2-7, with D possibly being TRBD1 (5 bases). The V and J ends lost 0 bases and 6 bases respectively, with 12 bases between them. The CDR3 is 14 amino acids. CDR1 and CDR2 from the germline V gene are MNHEY and SVGAGI. The CDR3, as DNA: TGTGCCAGCAGTTACTCGGGCAGGGATGGCGAGCAGTACTTC. Amino acid sequence: CASSYSGRDGEQYF.

The chain joins TRBV4-3 to TRBJ1-5, with 9 positions matching TRBD1. J lost 1 base, V lost 3 bases, and 4 bases had no gene match. The V gene's germline CDR1 is LGHNA and CDR2 YSLEER. CDR3 length equals 16 residues. In nucleotides, the CDR3 is TGCGCCAGCAGCCATGACAGGGGGTTAAGCAATCAGCCCCAGCATTTT. Its protein product is CASSHDRGLSNQPQHF.

The chain combines TRBV29-1 with TRBJ2-1, with 12 bases identical to TRBD2. The length of the CDR3 is 16 residues. In germline, CDR1 is SQVTM, CDR2 ANQGSEA. V shed 2 bases, J shed 1 base, and the junction held 3 bases outside the gene matches. The CDR3 loop reads CSVELAGGLSYNEQFF. For the CDR3, the DNA is TGCAGCGTTGAACTAGCGGGGGGGCTGTCCTACAATGAGCAGTTCTTC.

This clone was counted between two and nine times. The chain joins TRBV5-1 to TRBJ2-5; 8 nucleotides agree with TRBD1. The junction had 4 bases not matched to a gene; V was cut back by 5 bases and J by 1 base. The CDR3 is 14 residues long. Germline V gives CDR1 SGHRS, CDR2 YFSETQ. The CDR3 DNA reads as TGCGCCAGCAGTTATACAGGGGGCCAAGAGACCCAGTACTTC. Its translation is CASSYTGGQETQYF. Using reference TRBV5-1 and TRBJ2-5 for the parts outside the CDR3, the full variable domain is KAGVTQTPRYLIKTRGQQVTLSCSPISGHRSVSWYQQTPGQGLQFLFEYFSETQRNKGNFPGRFSGRQFSNSRSEMNVSTLELGDSALYLCASSYTGGQETQYFGPGTRLLVL.

The chain couples TRBV29-1 to TRBJ1-5; TRBD1 matches 12 bases. The CDR3 is made up of 15 amino acids. Trimming at V came to 5 bases and at J to 2 bases, leaving 4 bases not matched to a gene. Germline CDR1 SQVTM, CDR2 ANQGSEA. The CDR3: CSVLGQGAGNQPQHF. CDR3 DNA sequence: TGCAGCGTTCTGGGACAGGGGGCCGGCAATCAGCCCCAGCATTTT. Based on the CDR3 plus reference TRBV29-1 and TRBJ1-5, the full variable domain is SAVISQKPSRDICQRGTSLTIQCQVDSQVTMMFWYRQQPGQSLTLIATANQGSEATYESGFVIDKFPISRPNLTFSTLTVSNMSPEDSSIYLCSVLGQGAGNQPQHFGDGTRLSIL.

The rearrangement uses TRBV4-3 and TRBJ2-1, with D maybe TRBD2 (7 bases). Trimming took off 0 bases at V and 3 bases at J, with 12 bases between the two ends. CDR1 LGHNA and CDR2 YSLEER come from the germline V gene. The CDR3 length is 16 residues. The CDR3 DNA reads TGCGCCAGCAGCCAAGACGGAGGGGGGGGCTACAATGAGCAGTTCTTC. Encoded protein: CASSQDGGGGYNEQFF.

The chain joins TRBV7-3 to TRBJ1-6, with 10 bases lining up with TRBD1. Looked up from germline, CDR1 is SGHTA and CDR2 is FQGTGA. The CDR3 has 14 amino acids. After removal of 3 bases from V and 9 bases from J, the junction contained 2 bases not matched to a gene. The CDR3 reads CASSFGQGGSPLHF. Here the CDR3 DNA reads TGTGCCAGCAGCTTTGGACAGGGGGGTTCACCCCTCCACTTT.

CDR3 DNA sequence: TGTGCCACCAGCAGAGATGGGAGGGTTGGGCCAGATACGCAGTATTTT. This translates into CATSRDGRVGPDTQYF. This sequence joins TRBV15 and TRBJ2-3; 7 nucleotides align to TRBD2. The J segment lost 4 bases and the V segment lost 0 bases, leaving 7 bases of the junction unmatched. Per germline, CDR1 LNHNV and CDR2 YYDKDF (reference sequence). CDR3 length: 16 amino acids.

The CDR3 spells CASSSSEEAEAFF. The DNA of the CDR3 is TGTGCCAGCAGCTCCTCCGAGGAGGCTGAAGCTTTCTTT. The chain couples TRBV11-3 to TRBJ1-1; D is ambiguous. CDR3 length equals 13 residues. V shed 4 bases and J shed 6 bases, with 12 bases lying between them. Germline CDR1 is SGHNT and CDR2 is YENEEA.

This clone has only one observation. The rearrangement links TRBV7-6 to TRBJ2-2; weak D call: TRBD1 (6 bases). Trimming shortened V by 5 bases and J by 1 base, and 11 bases separated the two germline ends. Germline V gene lookup returns CDR1 SGHVS and CDR2 FNYEAQ. CDR3 length equals 15 residues. The DNA of the CDR3 is TGTGCCAGCAGCCGACCGGGACAGAACACCGGGGAGCTGTTTTTT. Protein sequence: CASSRPGQNTGELFF.

The genes are TRBV14 and TRBJ1-2; D remains unclear. V gave up 7 bases and J gave up 9 bases, with 18 bases separating them. The CDR3 extends over 13 amino acids. CDR1 is SGHDN and CDR2 is FVKESK in the germline V gene. The CDR3 here is CASISEGGGSYTF. CDR3 nucleotides: TGTGCCAGCATCTCCGAAGGAGGAGGTAGCTACACCTTC.

The CDR3 nucleotides are TGTGCCAGCAGTGAAGCCGGAGCGGGTCTCTCCTACGAGCAGTACTTC. Protein product: CASSEAGAGLSYEQYF. The chain is built from TRBV6-1 and TRBJ2-7; possibly TRBD2 for D (6 bases). Germline CDR1 and CDR2: MNHNS and SASEGT. V was trimmed by 0 bases and J by 0 bases, leaving 12 bases between them. The CDR3 runs 16 residues.

The chain carries TRBV9 and TRBJ2-1, with 7 bases lining up with TRBD2. This CDR3 contains 15 residues. Losses at the gene ends were 0 bases for V and 5 bases for J; bases not matched to a gene: 5. Germline V gene lookup returns CDR1 SGDLS and CDR2 YYNGEE. The CDR3 DNA follows: TGTGCCAGCAGCGTAGAGAGCGGGAACCACAATGAGCAGTTCTTC. It encodes CASSVESGNHNEQFF.

This clone came up a few times. The chain combines TRBV11-3 with TRBJ2-3, with D perhaps TRBD1 (6 bases). The CDR3 sequence is 13 residues long. Germline CDR1 SGHNT, CDR2 YENEEA. V gave up 4 bases and J gave up 3 bases, with 8 bases separating them. The CDR3 DNA reads as TGTGCCAGCAGCTCAGGACAGACAGATACGCAGTATTTT. Its protein product is CASSSGQTDTQYF.

This clone turned up a few times. The chain uses TRBV18 and TRBJ1-2; 7 bases agree with TRBD1. From germline, CDR1 is KGHSH and CDR2 LQKENI. Trimming cost V 5 bases and J 8 bases; bases outside gene matches: 14. CDR3 size: 15 residues. Here the CDR3 reads CASSSRQGPPEGYTF. The CDR3 DNA is TGTGCCAGCTCATCAAGACAGGGACCCCCGGAGGGCTACACCTTC.

This rearrangement joins TRBV10-3 to TRBJ2-1, with D possibly matching TRBD1 (6 bases). CDR1 and CDR2 from the germline V gene are ENHRY and SYGVKD. The V end lost 3 bases, the J end lost 5 bases, and 14 bases lay between the germline ends. CDR3 length equals 15 residues. CDR3 residues: CAISDHPTGNNEQFF. The CDR3 region has the DNA TGTGCCATCAGTGACCACCCTACAGGGAACAATGAGCAGTTCTTC.

The genes are TRBV6-5 and TRBJ2-7, with TRBD1 as a possible D gene (6 bases). The CDR3 sequence is 14 residues long. Trimming stripped 6 bases from V and 3 bases from J, with 15 bases between. Germline CDR1 MNHEY, CDR2 SVGAGI. CDR3 sequence: CASRNRQAGYEQYF. DNA for the CDR3: TGTGCCAGCAGAAATAGACAGGCCGGCTACGAGCAGTACTTC.

The rearrangement joins TRBV7-9 to TRBJ1-5, with a tentative D call TRBD1 (5 bases). The CDR3 sequence is 13 residues long. From germline, CDR1 is SEHNR and CDR2 FQNEAQ (reference sequence). V shed 1 base and J shed 6 bases, with 7 bases lying between them. The CDR3 sequence: CASSLGGGQPQHF. In nucleotides, the CDR3 is TGTGCCAGCAGCTTAGGCGGGGGTCAGCCCCAGCATTTT.

This chain joins TRBV30 and TRBJ1-1; D is uncertain. Trimming cost V 4 bases and J 3 bases, with 12 bases left between them. CDR1 and CDR2 from the germline V gene are GTSNPN and SVGIG (reference sequence). The CDR3 has 13 amino acids. CDR3: CAWTVGVDTEAFF. The CDR3, as DNA: TGTGCCTGGACCGTGGGAGTTGACACTGAAGCTTTCTTT.

As to this clone: At one end the junction does not follow the germline gene, possibly because of a read error. The chain joins TRBV2 to TRBJ1-2; D remains unclear. Germline CDR1 SNHLY, CDR2 FYNNEI. The CDR3 contains 13 residues. The CDR3: CASSKARENGYTF. CDR3 DNA: TGTGCCAGCAGTAAAGCGCGGGAAAATGGCTACACCTTC. The complete variable domain, with remaining parts taken from reference TRBV2 and TRBJ1-2, reads EPEVTQTPSHQVTQMGQEVILRCVPISNHLYFYWYRQILGQKVEFLVSFYNNEISEKSEIFDDQFSVERPDGSNFTLKIRSTKLEDSAMYFCASSKARENGYTFGSGTRLTVV.

The rearrangement links TRBV20-1 to TRBJ1-2; D gene ambiguous. Deletions cut 3 bases from V and 4 bases from J, with 6 bases between. This CDR3 region has 11 residues. Germline assignment: CDR1 DFQATT and CDR2 SNEGSKA (reference sequence). As DNA, the CDR3 is TGCAGTGCTAGTGTACTCTATGGCTACACCTTC. Protein product: CSASVLYGYTF.